This is a list of T cell receptor beta chains from one sample in a study of blood T cells in healthy people across ages. TCRdb processed the 5' RACE reads anew with MiXCR; each CDR3 protein has one entry. Here the sample spans about 810,000 distinct CDR3 sequences, 36% being singletons. Sequenced: blood. The receptor source for this set is a man between 18 and 29 years old in good health. CDR3s include the opening cysteine and the closing phenylalanine or tryptophan. D genes are given only for firm matches. Where a row states a size, it is once, few, many or the class of an expanded clone; other rows omit it.

j_call cdr3_length clone_size d_call v_call cdr3_nt cdr3_aa
TRBJ2-5 14 - - TRBV5-1 TGCGCCAGCAGCTTGGCCATTGACACGAGGACCCAGTACTTC CASSLAIDTRTQYF
TRBJ2-7 15 - - TRBV7-3 TGTGTCAGCAGCTTTGCAGGTTCCTCCTACAATGAGCAGTACTTC CVSSFAGSSYNEQYF
TRBJ1-2 15 many TRBD1 TRBV12-3/TRBV12-4 TGTGCCAGCAGCGGGGACAGGGGATTGGGCTATGGCTACACCTTC CASSGDRGLGYGYTF
TRBJ1-2 13 few - TRBV2 TGTGCCAGCAGTGGTACCCGCGAGTATGGCTACACCTTC CASSGTREYGYTF
TRBJ2-7 15 - - TRBV5-4 TGTGCCAGCAGCTGGGGGCCCTTACCGGGGGAGGCCCAGTACTTC CASSWGPLPGEAQYF
TRBJ2-1 16 - - TRBV4-2 TGTGCCAGCAGCCAAGGGAACAGGGAGGCTCAAAATGAGCAGTTCTTC CASSQGNREAQNEQFF
TRBJ2-5 16 once - TRBV9 TGTGCCAGCAGCGTAGGGGTTAGGCGGGGGCCCAATGAGCGGTACTTC CASSVGVRRGPNERYF
TRBJ2-3 16 - - TRBV24-1 TGTGCCACCAGTTCAAGTAGCGGTCCGTACACAGATACGCAGTATTTT CATSSSSGPYTDTQYF
TRBJ2-7 14 - - TRBV20-1 TGCAGTGCTAGAGATAAGAACCGCCCCTACGAGCAGTACTTC CSARDKNRPYEQYF
TRBJ2-3 17 - - TRBV12-3/TRBV12-4 TGTGCCAGCAGTTTAAAGTCGGGGGATATATGGGCAGATACGCAGTATTTT CASSLKSGDIWADTQYF
TRBJ1-5 16 - TRBD1 TRBV5-1 TGCGCCAGCAGCCCTACCGGGACAGCTAGCAATCAGCCCCAGCATTTT CASSPTGTASNQPQHF
TRBJ2-1 16 few TRBD2 TRBV7-8 TGTGCCAGCAGCTTCCCGCATCGGGGGGGGCTTAATGAGCAGTTCTTC CASSFPHRGGLNEQFF
TRBJ1-1 13 - - TRBV29-1 TGCAGCGCCGGCCGAACGGTGAACACTGAAGCTTTCTTT CSAGRTVNTEAFF
TRBJ2-1 11 - - TRBV7-9 TGTGCCAGCAGCGATAGGGATGAGCAGTTCTTC CASSDRDEQFF
TRBJ1-1 16 - - TRBV27 TGTGCCAGCAGTTTAATGGCAGGGAGATTGAACACTGAAGCTTTCTTT CASSLMAGRLNTEAFF
TRBJ2-1 14 - - TRBV5-5 TGTGCCAGCAGCTTGATGGCAGGGCGGAATGAGCAGTTCTTC CASSLMAGRNEQFF
TRBJ2-7 12 few - TRBV5-1 TGCGCCAGCAGCTTAATGGGGAATGAGCAGTACTTC CASSLMGNEQYF
TRBJ1-2 14 few - TRBV29-1 TGCAGCGTAACCAGGGGTTTGATGCTCCTTGGCTACACCTTC CSVTRGLMLLGYTF
TRBJ2-3 12 - - TRBV12-3/TRBV12-4 TGTGCCAGCAGTGCAGGAGCAGATATGCAGTATTTT CASSAGADMQYF
TRBJ2-3 15 - - TRBV7-8 TGTGCCAGCATTAGCGGGACAGGGTCGGCAGATACGCAGTATTTT CASISGTGSADTQYF
TRBJ1-1 14 few - TRBV10-3 TGTGCCATCAGTGAGTCTTCCGGGAACACTGAAGCTTTCTTT CAISESSGNTEAFF
TRBJ1-1 13 - - TRBV29-1 TGCAGCGTTACTGGACTGAGGAACACTGAAGCTTTCTTT CSVTGLRNTEAFF
TRBJ1-5 12 - - TRBV20-1 TGCAGTGCTAGAAAGCAGAGCCAGCCCCAGCATTTT CSARKQSQPQHF
TRBJ1-2 16 - - TRBV3-1 TGTGCCAGCAGCCAAGCCAGGAGGCCTAGCCGCCGTGGCTACACCTTC CASSQARRPSRRGYTF
TRBJ1-2 16 - TRBD1 TRBV3-1 TGTGCCAGCAGCCAAGAACTCCGCGGGACAGAGTATGGCTACACCTTC CASSQELRGTEYGYTF
TRBJ2-3 13 - - TRBV5-1 TGCGCCAGCATCCCGACAGGTTCAGATACGCAGTATTTT CASIPTGSDTQYF
TRBJ2-2 14 few - TRBV20-1 TGCAGTGCTAGACTAACGGGGGACACCGGGGAGCTGTTTTTT CSARLTGDTGELFF
TRBJ1-6 14 once TRBD1 TRBV20-1 TGCAGTGCTAGAAAGGACAGGAATAATTCACCCCTCCACTTT CSARKDRNNSPLHF
TRBJ1-4 12 - - TRBV4-2 TGTGCCAGCAGCCAAGACTGGGAAAAACTGTTTTTT CASSQDWEKLFF
TRBJ2-7 13 - - TRBV7-8 TGTGCCAGCTCCGATAGGTCCTACAATGAGCAGTACTTC CASSDRSYNEQYF
TRBJ2-5 14 - - TRBV7-2 TGTGCCAGCAGCTTAGTTGGGGACTTAGAGACCCAGTACTTC CASSLVGDLETQYF
TRBJ2-7 14 - TRBD2 TRBV7-2 TGTGCCAGCAATCCTAGCGGGTTCCCCTACGAGCAGTACTTC CASNPSGFPYEQYF
TRBJ2-7 15 - - TRBV5-1 TGCGCCAGCAGCTCTGACTCAGGAGAAACCTACGAGCAGTACTTC CASSSDSGETYEQYF
TRBJ2-2 17 - TRBD2 TRBV4-1 TGCGCCAGCAGCCAAGGGAGAGCGGGGGCGAACACCGGGGAGCTGTTTTTT CASSQGRAGANTGELFF
TRBJ1-2 13 few - TRBV7-2 TGTGCCAGCAGCGTCCCGGAATACTATGGCTACACCTTC CASSVPEYYGYTF
TRBJ2-7 16 - - TRBV5-1 TGCGCCAGCAGCTTGGGTATGGACCCACGTTGGGACGAGCAGTACTTC CASSLGMDPRWDEQYF
TRBJ2-3 13 - - TRBV12-3/TRBV12-4 TGTGCCAGCAGTTTATCCCCTACAGATATGGAGTATTTT CASSLSPTDMEYF
TRBJ2-1 13 - TRBD1 TRBV7-2 TGTGCCAGCAGCTTAGGGACAGGGACCGAGCAGTTCTTC CASSLGTGTEQFF
TRBJ1-2 15 - TRBD1 TRBV7-9 TGTGCCAGCAGTCCTCCGGGACAGCTAAACTATGGCTACACCTTC CASSPPGQLNYGYTF
TRBJ1-2 11 many - TRBV4-1 TGCGCCAGCAGCCAAGCTACGGGCTACACCTTC CASSQATGYTF
TRBJ1-4 14 - - TRBV7-2 TGTGCCAGCAGCTTAGGCGGGACCCATGAAAAACTGTTTTTT CASSLGGTHEKLFF
TRBJ2-3 16 - - TRBV20-1 TGCAGTGCTAGGGGCCTCCGTGCGGGCACCGCAGATACGCAGTATTTT CSARGLRAGTADTQYF
TRBJ2-7 13 many - TRBV15 TGTGCCACCAGCAGTTCCTTCCGGAACGAGCAGTACTTC CATSSSFRNEQYF
TRBJ2-1 15 - - TRBV12-3/TRBV12-4 TGTGCCAGCAGCCGCCCTAATGACGGTACCGATGAGCAGTTCTTC CASSRPNDGTDEQFF
TRBJ1-4 14 few - TRBV7-2 TGTGCCAGCAGCTCCCCCACCTTTAATGAAAAACTGTTTTTT CASSSPTFNEKLFF
TRBJ1-1 17 - - TRBV6-6 TGTGCCAGCAGTTACCCAATCGGCAGGGCGGGGATCACTGAAGCTTTCTTT CASSYPIGRAGITEAFF
TRBJ2-7 15 many - TRBV4-3 TGCGCCAGCAGCCAAGGCGTCGGGGGATCCTACGAGCAGTACTTC CASSQGVGGSYEQYF
TRBJ1-2 14 many - TRBV20-1 TGCAGTGCTAGAGAGATGACGTTAAACTATGGCTACACCTTC CSAREMTLNYGYTF
TRBJ2-3 11 many - TRBV29-1 TGCAGCGCACCCCAAGGAGGTACGCAGTATTTT CSAPQGGTQYF
TRBJ1-2 16 few TRBD1 TRBV12-3/TRBV12-4 TGTGCCAGCAGTTTAATTTCGGACAGGGCTAACTATGGCTACACCTTC CASSLISDRANYGYTF
TRBJ2-3 17 - - TRBV7-2 TGTGCCAGCATACAGGGTGCGGCCATCTACCTCCCAGATACGCAGTATTTT CASIQGAAIYLPDTQYF